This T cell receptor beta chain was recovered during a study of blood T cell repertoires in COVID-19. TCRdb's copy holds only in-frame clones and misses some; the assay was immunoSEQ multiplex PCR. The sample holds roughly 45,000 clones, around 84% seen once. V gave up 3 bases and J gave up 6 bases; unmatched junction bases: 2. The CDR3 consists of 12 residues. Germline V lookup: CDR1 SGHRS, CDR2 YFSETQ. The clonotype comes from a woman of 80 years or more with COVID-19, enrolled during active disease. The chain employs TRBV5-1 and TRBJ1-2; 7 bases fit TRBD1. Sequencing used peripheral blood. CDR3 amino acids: CASSYRGDGYTF. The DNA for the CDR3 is TGCGCCAGCAGCTACAGGGGTGATGGCTACACCTTC. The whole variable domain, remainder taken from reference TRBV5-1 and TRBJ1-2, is KAGVTQTPRYLIKTRGQQVTLSCSPISGHRSVSWYQQTPGQGLQFLFEYFSETQRNKGNFPGRFSGRQFSNSRSEMNVSTLELGDSALYLCASSYRGDGYTFGSGTRLTVV.